The following is a TCR beta chain sequence with its context. Antigen unknown. This sample stems from a study of beta chain features in type 1 diabetes. CDR3 length equals 14 residues. Looked up from germline, CDR1 is MGHDK and CDR2 is SYGVNS. V lost 5 bases, J lost 7 bases, and 17 bases lay in between. Regarding the study as a whole: It was among patients, rather than healthy donors, that naive, central memory and Treg TCRB repertoires appeared more similar.

Reverse transcribing all isolated RNA meant expressed TCRB transcripts were sequenced. About 3.4 million reads on average were seen across naive, central memory and regulatory T cell samples. Assay used: immunoSEQ multiplex PCR; TCRdb lists only in-frame clones, some missing. In the table there are 430,000 or so clones, about an eighth of which are singletons. The receptor's source is a woman aged 18-30 years in good health. Sequencing input: naive CD4+ T cells from blood. V usage is TRBV25-1 and J usage is TRBJ2-5, with D perhaps matching TRBD1 (6 bases). CDR3 sequence (DNA): TGTGCCAGCAGTCGGGACAATGGCCCCGGGACCCAGTACTTC. The encoded protein is CASSRDNGPGTQYF.